This T cell receptor (beta chain) was identified in a study of identical twins. This clonotype was detected ten times or more. In germline, CDR1 is LGHNA, CDR2 YSLEER. The CDR3 totals 16 residues. J lost 6 bases, V lost 0 bases, and 5 bases had no gene match. Each cDNA held unique molecular identifiers, and template switching gave it a universal primer site. TCRdb passed the 5' RACE reads through MiXCR, listing each CDR3 protein once. The profile covers about 240,000 distinct CDR3 sequences, with roughly a tenth appearing a single time and 9% to 10% taken by the ten largest. The sequence came from a man aged 50 or older in good health. Source material: memory T cells sorted from blood. The rearrangement joins TRBV4-3 to TRBJ2-1, with 10 bases matching TRBD2. For the CDR3, the DNA is TGCGCCAGCAGCCAAGATCGTCTAGCGGGAGCCAATGAGCAGTTCTTC. This gives the protein CASSQDRLAGANEQFF.